The TCR beta chain under discussion was sequenced for a study of circulating CD8 cells and anti-PD-1 response in melanoma. Sorting of live CD3+CD8+TCRalphabeta+ cells by PD-1 and/or TIGIT gave four subsets. In its sample, this clonotype is medium-sized. From germline, CDR1 is MDHEN and CDR2 SYDVKM. V was cut by 6 bases and J by 7 bases, with 22 bases left in between. The CDR3 length is 16 residues. Each library started from roughly 15 ng of total RNA using the QIAseq Immune Repertoire TCR panel. TCRdb re-derived calls from the reads in MiXCR, one entry per CDR3 protein. The sample includes 800 to 1,100 distinct CDR3 sequences, roughly 6.2% seen only once; the top ten take 11%.

V and J are TRBV28 and TRBJ1-5; possibly TRBD1 for D (5 bases). The TCR comes from a human donor with melanoma. Material: CD8+ T cells from PBMCs, obtained at baseline or after one month of anti-PD-1 therapy (not recorded which). CDR3 residues: CASSTPGLHSGQPQHF. Here the CDR3 DNA reads TGTGCCAGCAGCACACCGGGACTCCACTCGGGGCAGCCCCAGCATTTT. The whole variable domain, remainder taken from reference TRBV28 and TRBJ1-5, is DVKVTQSSRYLVKRTGEKVFLECVQDMDHENMFWYRQDPGLGLRLIYFSYDVKMKEKGDIPEGYSVSREKKERFSLILESASTNQTSMYLCASSTPGLHSGQPQHFGDGTRLSIL.